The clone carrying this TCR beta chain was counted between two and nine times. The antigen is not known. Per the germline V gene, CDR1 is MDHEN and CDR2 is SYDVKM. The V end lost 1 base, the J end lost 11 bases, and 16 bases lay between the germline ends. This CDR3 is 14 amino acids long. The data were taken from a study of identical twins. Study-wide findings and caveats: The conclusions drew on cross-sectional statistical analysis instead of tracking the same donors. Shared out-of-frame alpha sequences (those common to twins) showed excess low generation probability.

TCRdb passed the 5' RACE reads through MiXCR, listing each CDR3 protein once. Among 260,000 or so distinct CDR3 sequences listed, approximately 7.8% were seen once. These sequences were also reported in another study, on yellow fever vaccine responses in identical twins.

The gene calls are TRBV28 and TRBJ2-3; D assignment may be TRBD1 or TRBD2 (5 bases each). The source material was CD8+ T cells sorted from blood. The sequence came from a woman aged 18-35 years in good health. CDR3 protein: CASSLSKLSGGQYF. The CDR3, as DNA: TGTGCCAGCAGTTTATCCAAACTATCTGGGGGGCAGTATTTT.